This T cell receptor beta chain is drawn from a study of cytomegalovirus exposure and HLA in healthy donors. Study-level findings and limits: The authors reported that TCR beta sequences could predict HLA-A and HLA-B alleles. These predictions were accurate for most subjects in the first cohort.

PCR was performed using 60 Vbeta and 13 Jbeta primers. Only in-frame clones appear in the TCRdb table, and some are missing; sequencing was by immunoSEQ multiplex PCR. This repertoire shows 100,000 to 120,000 clones, almost 70% found once; its top ten account for 3.2%. Note on this clone: Its antigen is not identified.

Trimming removed 4 bases from V and 1 base from J, with 5 bases in between. This CDR3 has 13 residues. The V gene's germline CDR1 is MNHNS and CDR2 SASEGT. The V call is TRBV6-1, the J call TRBJ1-3; no firm D call. The material sequenced was PBMCs. The clonotype was recovered from a man aged 25-45 years in good health and CMV-seronegative. Written as DNA, the CDR3 is TGTGCCAGCAGTGGCGAGTCTGGAAACACCATATATTTT. Its protein is CASSGESGNTIYF.